This T cell receptor beta chain appears in the sequencing data of a study of blood T cell repertoires in COVID-19. Study-wide background: Acute and convalescent COVID-19 samples came from the United States, Italy and Spain. From T cells, B-cell-depleted T cells, or PBMCs came the material, which was cDNA or gDNA.

Sequencing used immunoSEQ multiplex PCR; TCRdb keeps in-frame clones, though not all of them. The top ten clones hold 0.5% to 0.55% of a sample with 150,000 to 170,000 clones, 91% of them seen once. The CDR3 sequence is 12 residues long. CDR1 and CDR2 (germline): KGHSH, LQKENI. V lost 4 bases, J lost 7 bases, and 10 bases lay in between. Material for sequencing was peripheral blood. This chain connects TRBV18 to TRBJ1-1; D ambiguous. This TCR was sampled from a man between 45 and 60 years old with acute or convalescent COVID-19. The CDR3 DNA sequence: TGTGCCAGCTCACTGAGAGAGGGTGAAGCTTTCTTT. Translation: CASSLREGEAFF. Filled out from reference TRBV18 and TRBJ1-1, the complete variable domain reads NAGVMQNPRHLVRRRGQEARLRCSPMKGHSHVYWYRQLPEEGLKFMVYLQKENIIDESGMPKERFSAEFPKEGPSILRIQQVVRGDSAAYFCASSLREGEAFFGQGTRLTVV.